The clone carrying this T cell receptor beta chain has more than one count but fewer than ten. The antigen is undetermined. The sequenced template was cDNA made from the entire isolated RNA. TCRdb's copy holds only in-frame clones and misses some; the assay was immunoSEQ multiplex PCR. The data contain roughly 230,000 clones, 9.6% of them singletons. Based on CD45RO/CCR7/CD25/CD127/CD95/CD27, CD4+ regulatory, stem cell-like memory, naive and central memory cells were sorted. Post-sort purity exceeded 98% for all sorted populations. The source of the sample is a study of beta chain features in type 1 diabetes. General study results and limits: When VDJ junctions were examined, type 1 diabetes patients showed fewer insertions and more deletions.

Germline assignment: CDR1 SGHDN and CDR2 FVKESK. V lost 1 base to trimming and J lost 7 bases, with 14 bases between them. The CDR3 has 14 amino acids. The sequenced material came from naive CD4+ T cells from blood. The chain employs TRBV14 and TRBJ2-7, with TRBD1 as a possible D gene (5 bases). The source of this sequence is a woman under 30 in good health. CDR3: CASSQGIAGREQYF. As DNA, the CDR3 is TGTGCCAGCAGCCAAGGAATCGCAGGGCGGGAGCAGTACTTC.